Reported below is one TCR beta chain. Its antigen is as yet unknown. This CDR3 contains 14 residues. The V gene lost 8 bases and the J gene lost 0 bases, with 13 bases spanning the gap. CDR1 SNHLY and CDR2 FYNNEI come from the germline V gene. This sample is part of a study of T cell responses to AZD1222 COVID-19 vaccine. General study findings and limits: Scientists sampled the repertoires only once the peak T cell response had passed. Females made up more of the donors, who were largely white British, and clonal diversity may have come out too low. Receipt of two AZD1222 doses was followed by a rise in Spike-specific TCR breadth and depth.

Using immunoSEQ multiplex PCR, the repertoire was profiled, and TCRdb retains in-frame clones only, with some absent. This sample yields 200,000 to 300,000 clones, of which more than 80% are seen a single time; 0.5% to 0.65% belongs to the top ten. The sequence was obtained from an adult in good health. Specimen: peripheral blood, collected on day 0 of AZD1222 vaccination. The rearrangement uses TRBV2 and TRBJ1-1, with a weak D call TRBD1 (6 bases). CDR3 protein: CASELKGVNTEAFF. The CDR3 region has the DNA TGTGCCAGCGAACTAAAGGGGGTGAACACTGAAGCTTTCTTT.